This paragraph covers one T cell receptor (beta chain) sequence. This was the immunoSEQ v3 assay. Assay used: immunoSEQ multiplex PCR; TCRdb lists only in-frame clones, some missing. The data contain some 20,000 clones, nearly 80% of them singletons. This CDR3 is 13 amino acids long. CDR1 SQVTM and CDR2 ANQGSEA come from the germline V gene. These data belong to a study of TIL therapy for anti-PD-1-resistant metastatic lung cancer. Study summary: By whole-exome sequencing, median non-synonymous tumor mutation burden was roughly 1.4 mutations per megabase.

Time point meaning: pre-treatment sample, taken before nivolumab and TIL therapy. The chain employs TRBV29-1 and TRBJ1-5, with D hard to call. The sequence derives from a person aged 25-85 years with non-small cell lung cancer. The sample consisted of blood, taken at baseline. The CDR3 reads CAAAGASNQPQHF. The CDR3 coding sequence is TGCGCTGCCGCCGGAGCAAGCAATCAGCCCCAGCATTTT.